These T cell receptor beta chains were read from a single sample in a study of metastatic and nonmetastatic thyroid tumors. TCRdb re-called the PCR reads with MiXCR. The sample lists over 30,000 clones, 18% seen once, with approximately 13% in the top ten. Sequencing used blood. The receptors shown here come from a male donor with papillary thyroid cancer or a benign thyroid nodule (not recorded which). Some clones in this sample may be carry-over from other donors' samples. CDR3s include the opening cysteine and the closing phenylalanine or tryptophan. D genes are given only for firm matches. Only some rows state a clone size, as once, few, many or a class for expanded clones.

V,J,size,D,CDR3,DNA
TRBV6-5,TRBJ2-1,medium-sized,-,CASSYSFTGTYNEQFF,TGTGCCAGCAGTTACTCATTCACAGGGACTTACAATGAGCAGTTCTTC
TRBV12-3/TRBV12-4,TRBJ2-7,many,-,CASSLVGRSSYEQYF,TGTGCCAGCAGTTTAGTGGGTCGGAGCTCCTACGAGCAGTACTTC
TRBV28,TRBJ1-2,medium-sized,-,CASSFLEQAPYGYTF,TGTGCCAGCAGTTTCCTTGAGCAGGCGCCTTATGGCTACACCTTC
TRBV5-1,TRBJ2-5,many,TRBD1,CASSLAGQGVQETQYF,TGCGCCAGCAGCTTGGCCGGACAGGGCGTTCAAGAGACCCAGTACTTC
TRBV28,TRBJ2-3,-,-,CASTPSRGPTDTQYF,TGTGCCAGCACACCCAGCAGGGGTCCAACAGATACGCAGTATTTT
TRBV6-2/TRBV6-3,TRBJ2-2,-,-,CARVLDTRVTGELFF,TGTGCCAGAGTCTTAGACACTAGAGTAACCGGGGAGCTGTTTTTT
TRBV28,TRBJ2-1,-,TRBD2,CASSSASGERGEQFF,TGTGCCAGCAGTTCGGCTAGCGGCGAACGGGGCGAGCAGTTCTTC
TRBV28,TRBJ2-1,-,-,CASSLSWGANEQFF,TGTGCCAGCAGTTTATCTTGGGGGGCCAATGAGCAGTTCTTC
TRBV6-5,TRBJ2-1,many,TRBD1,CASSYTPLGQGNNEQFF,TGTGCCAGCAGTTACACACCCTTGGGACAGGGGAACAATGAGCAGTTCTTC
TRBV7-2,TRBJ1-5,many,-,CASSFGRNSNQPQHF,TGTGCCAGCAGCTTTGGGAGAAATAGCAATCAGCCCCAGCATTTT
TRBV6-2/TRBV6-3,TRBJ1-2,few,TRBD1,CASSRRTGGGYTF,TGTGCCAGCAGCCGACGGACAGGGGGTGGCTACACCTTC
TRBV5-1,TRBJ2-1,once,TRBD2,CASSPLAGGNEQFF,TGCGCCAGCAGCCCCCTAGCGGGAGGCAATGAGCAGTTCTTC
TRBV5-6,TRBJ2-1,-,TRBD2,CASTTSRKWFKQFF,TGTGCCAGCACGACTAGCAGGAAATGGTTTAAGCAGTTCTTC